The entry below describes one T cell receptor beta chain. This entry is derived from a study of control samples from healthy donors and cancer patients. Produced via immunoSEQ multiplex PCR; TCRdb's table is partial and in-frame only. The repertoire holds about 150,000 clones, 70% to 90% seen once, with 1.7% in the top ten. The clonotype originates from a man between 18 and 35 years old in good health. Material: blood.

The CDR3 sequence is CASSIRQSTATNEKLFF. In DNA, the CDR3 is TGTGCCAGTAGTATTAGACAGTCCACCGCAACTAATGAAAAACTGTTTTTT. V is TRBV19 and J is TRBJ1-4, with D possibly being TRBD1 (5 bases). Trimming took 3 bases from V and 0 from J, leaving 14 bases between them. Looked up from germline, CDR1 is LNHDA and CDR2 is SQIVND (reference sequence). This CDR3 is built from 17 residues.